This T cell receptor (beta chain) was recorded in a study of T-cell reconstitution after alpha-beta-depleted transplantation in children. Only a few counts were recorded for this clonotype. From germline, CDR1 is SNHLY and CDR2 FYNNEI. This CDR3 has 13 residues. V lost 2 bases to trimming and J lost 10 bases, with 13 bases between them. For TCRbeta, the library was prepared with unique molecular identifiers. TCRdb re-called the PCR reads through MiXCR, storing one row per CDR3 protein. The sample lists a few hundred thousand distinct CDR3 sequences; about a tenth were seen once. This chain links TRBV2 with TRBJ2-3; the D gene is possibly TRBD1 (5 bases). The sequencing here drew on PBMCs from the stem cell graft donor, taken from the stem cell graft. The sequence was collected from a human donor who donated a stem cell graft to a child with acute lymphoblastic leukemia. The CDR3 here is CASSEIGQGAQYF. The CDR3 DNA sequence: TGTGCCAGCAGTGAAATCGGGCAGGGTGCGCAGTATTTT.